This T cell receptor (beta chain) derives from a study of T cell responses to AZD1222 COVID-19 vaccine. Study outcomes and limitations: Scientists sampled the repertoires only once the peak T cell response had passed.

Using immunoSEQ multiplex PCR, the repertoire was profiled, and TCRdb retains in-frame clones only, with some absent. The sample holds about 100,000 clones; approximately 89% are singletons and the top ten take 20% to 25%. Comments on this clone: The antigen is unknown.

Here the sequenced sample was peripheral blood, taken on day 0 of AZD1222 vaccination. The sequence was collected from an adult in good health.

The CDR3 loop reads CASSVSGGNYGYTF. The DNA of the CDR3 is TGTGCCAGCAGCGTATCAGGAGGGAACTATGGCTACACCTTC. This chain joins TRBV9 and TRBJ1-2, with unresolved D. The germline CDR1 and CDR2 sequences are SGDLS and YYNGEE. This CDR3 has 14 amino acids. Trimming shortened V by 1 base and J by 2 bases, and 9 bases separated the two germline ends.